These 24 T cell receptor beta chains originate from one sample sequenced in a study of vaccination effects on CD4 cells after COVID-19. Using immunoSEQ multiplex PCR, the repertoire was profiled, and TCRdb retains in-frame clones only, with some absent. Of about 57,000 clones detected, about 81% appear once; the ten largest clones hold approximately 4.5%. The antigens these receptors bind are not known. Between days 10 and 11 of culture, CD4+ T cells were separated out. Each person got two doses of an mRNA SARS-CoV-2 vaccine, BNT162b2 or mRNA-1273. This specimen was CD4+ T cells from PBMCs cultured without peptide, taken after COVID-19 vaccination. These receptors originate from a human donor who received a COVID-19 vaccine.

V gene TRBV7-8 combines with J gene TRBJ2-3; 10 bases match TRBD2. The trim removed 5 bases at V and 4 bases at J, leaving 12 bases unmatched. Germline V lookup: CDR1 SGHVS, CDR2 FQNEAQ. The CDR3 has 17 residues. The CDR3 protein is CASSPSRASGSADTQYF. The DNA for the CDR3 is TGTGCCAGCAGCCCCTCCAGGGCTAGCGGGAGCGCAGATACGCAGTATTTT.

This rearrangement joins TRBV5-6 to TRBJ2-4, with D perhaps matching TRBD1 (5 bases). Looked up from germline, CDR1 is SGHDT and CDR2 is YYEEEE. This CDR3 has 15 residues. V was clipped by 4 bases and J by 3 bases, with 14 bases between them. CDR3 in amino acids: CASSLGVFGKNIQYF. The CDR3 DNA sequence: TGTGCCAGCAGCCTAGGGGTTTTTGGCAAAAACATTCAGTACTTC.

The chain uses TRBV12-3 or TRBV12-4 and TRBJ1-2; D gene unclear. Trimming removed 5 bases from V and 4 bases from J, with 5 bases in between. This CDR3 has 11 residues. Here the CDR3 DNA reads TGTGCCAGCAGTCGTACCTATGGCTACACCTTC. As protein: CASSRTYGYTF.

This sequence joins TRBV27 and TRBJ1-5, with 9 bases lining up with TRBD1. Germline assignment: CDR1 MNHEY and CDR2 SMNVEV (reference sequence). The junction had 9 bases not matched to a gene; V was cut back by 6 bases and J by 6 bases. The CDR3 extends over 15 amino acids. The CDR3 loop is CASSRLQGQGQPQHF. The CDR3, as DNA: TGTGCCAGCAGCCGACTACAGGGACAGGGTCAGCCCCAGCATTTT.

The chain has TRBV28 and TRBJ2-2; D is undetermined. The CDR3 is 22 amino acids. V was cut by 6 bases and J by 4 bases, with 36 bases left in between. The germline V gene encodes CDR1 MDHEN and CDR2 SYDVKM. In DNA form, the CDR3 reads TGTGCCAGCAGGACGGTGGGGTCATTCTTCACCCCCCATACCCCGGCCACCGGGGAGCTGTTTTTT. It is translated as CASRTVGSFFTPHTPATGELFF.

This clone came up once. The chain combines TRBV5-1 with TRBJ1-1; D ambiguous. This CDR3 comprises 17 residues. Germline values: CDR1 SGHRS, CDR2 YFSETQ. Trimming stripped 3 bases from V and 0 bases from J, with 18 bases between. Written as DNA, the CDR3 is TGCGCCAGCAGCTCCGACGAGGGTGTCTCCATGAACACTGAAGCTTTCTTT. It translates to CASSSDEGVSMNTEAFF. The entire variable domain, with the rest obtained from reference TRBV5-1 and TRBJ1-1, is as follows: KAGVTQTPRYLIKTRGQQVTLSCSPISGHRSVSWYQQTPGQGLQFLFEYFSETQRNKGNFPGRFSGRQFSNSRSEMNVSTLELGDSALYLCASSSDEGVSMNTEAFFGQGTRLTVV.

As DNA, the CDR3 is TGCAGCGGAGGACAGGGGGTGGAGACCCAGTACTTC. It yields the protein CSGGQGVETQYF. This chain links TRBV29-1 with TRBJ2-5; the match to TRBD1 covers 10 bases. V shed 7 bases, J shed 5 bases, and the junction held 4 bases outside the gene matches. Germline V gives CDR1 SQVTM, CDR2 ANQGSEA. This CDR3 has 12 residues.

V and J are TRBV4-1 and TRBJ1-3; D is ambiguous. Germline CDR1 MGHRA, CDR2 YSYEKL. V was shortened by 0 bases and J by 0 bases, with 9 bases between the two germline ends. This CDR3 contains 16 residues. Written as DNA, the CDR3 is TGCGCCAGCAGCCAAGAACTAGGGTTCTCTGGAAACACCATATATTTT. It codes for CASSQELGFSGNTIYF.

This clone was seen once. The J gene is TRBJ2-1, the V gene TRBV20-1; D perhaps matches TRBD2 (5 bases). Germline CDR1 DFQATT, CDR2 SNEGSKA (reference sequence). The germline V and J ends were trimmed by 3 bases and 8 bases, with 11 bases remaining between them. This CDR3 spans 12 amino acids. CDR3 residues: CSASRGSDEQFF. As DNA, the CDR3 is TGCAGTGCTAGTAGAGGGAGCGATGAGCAGTTCTTC.

The V and J genes are TRBV5-1 and TRBJ1-2; D gene unclear. CDR1 is SGHRS and CDR2 is YFSETQ in the germline V gene. Trimming took 0 bases from V and 8 from J, leaving 26 bases between them. The CDR3 covers 18 residues. The DNA of the CDR3 is TGCGCCAGCAGCTTGGCCCCCGCAAATGACGCCCCAAGTGGCGGCTACACCTTC. This codes for CASSLAPANDAPSGGYTF.

The chain employs TRBV3-1 (or the pseudogene TRBV3-2) and TRBJ1-3; D is unclear. CDR3 size: 15 residues. Germline V lookup: CDR1 LGHDT, CDR2 YNNKEL (reference sequence). V shed 0 bases and J shed 0 bases, with 6 bases lying between them. The CDR3 loop reads CASSQDVLSGNTIYF. The CDR3 nucleotides are TGTGCCAGCAGCCAAGATGTCCTCTCTGGAAACACCATATATTTT.

Here the CDR3 reads CASALGHSTDTQYF. CDR3 DNA: TGTGCCAGCGCCCTAGGACATAGCACAGATACGCAGTATTTT. The chain employs TRBV7-3 and TRBJ2-3; D might be TRBD1 (5 bases). Deletions cut 8 bases from V and 0 bases from J, with 12 bases between. CDR3 length: 14 residues. Germline V lookup: CDR1 SGHTA, CDR2 FQGTGA.

The rearrangement links TRBV13 to TRBJ2-7, with D possibly being TRBD1 (6 bases). CDR1 and CDR2 (germline): PRHDT, FYEKMQ (reference sequence). This CDR3 region has 15 residues. V was clipped by 7 bases and J by 7 bases, with 23 bases between them. The CDR3 sequence: CASTYYLRGRREQYF. In nucleotides, the CDR3 is TGTGCCAGCACCTACTACCTCAGGGGTAGGAGGGAGCAGTACTTC. Drawing the rest from reference TRBV13 and TRBJ2-7, the complete variable domain is AAGVIQSPRHLIKEKRETATLKCYPIPRHDTVYWYQQGPGQDPQFLISFYEKMQSDKGSIPDRFSAQQFSDYHSELNMSSLELGDSALYFCASTYYLRGRREQYFGPGTRLTVT.

The rearrangement uses TRBV2 and TRBJ2-1; tentative D call: TRBD2 (6 bases). The length of the CDR3 is 12 residues. CDR1 SNHLY and CDR2 FYNNEI come from the germline V gene. The germline V and J ends were trimmed by 3 bases and 8 bases, with 8 bases remaining between them. CDR3 sequence (DNA): TGTGCCAGCAGTGAGGGAGGTTATGAGCAGTTCTTC. Encoded protein: CASSEGGYEQFF.

The chain employs TRBV7-2 and TRBJ1-4; D gene ambiguous. With 1 base removed from V and 2 bases from J, the gap between germline ends came to 5 bases. The CDR3 runs 14 residues. Germline CDR1 SGHTA, CDR2 FQGNSA. CDR3: CASSLGGTNEKLFF. In DNA form, the CDR3 reads TGTGCCAGCAGCTTAGGAGGGACTAATGAAAAACTGTTTTTT.

This chain uses TRBV7-6 with TRBJ1-1; TRBD1 is a possible D gene (6 bases). CDR1 and CDR2 (germline): SGHVS, FNYEAQ. This CDR3 region has 18 residues. The germline V and J ends were trimmed by 5 bases and 1 base, with 23 bases remaining between them. CDR3: CASSLILHLEGGNTEAFF. DNA of the CDR3: TGTGCCAGCAGCCTTATCCTCCACCTCGAGGGGGGGAACACTGAAGCTTTCTTT.

The gene calls are TRBV4-1 and TRBJ2-4; D gene uncertain. This CDR3 region has 14 residues. V gave up 2 bases and J gave up 0 bases, with 5 bases separating them. The germline gives CDR1 MGHRA, CDR2 YSYEKL. The CDR3 sequence is CASSQPRAKNIQYF. CDR3 bases: TGCGCCAGCAGCCAACCCAGAGCCAAAAACATTCAGTACTTC.

The chain couples TRBV5-1 to TRBJ1-1, with 7 bases that match TRBD1. The V and J ends lost 2 bases and 5 bases, in that order; junction bases with no gene match: 9. This CDR3 is built from 15 residues. Germline CDR1 reads SGHRS; CDR2 reads YFSETQ. The CDR3, as DNA: TGCGCCAGCAGCTTAAGAGAGGGGGCGGGGACTGAAGCTTTCTTT. Translation gives CASSLREGAGTEAFF.

The chain combines TRBV10-2 with TRBJ1-6, with a weak D call TRBD1 (6 bases). This CDR3 comprises 13 residues. From germline, CDR1 is WSHSY and CDR2 SAAADI. V gave up 10 bases and J gave up 8 bases, with 15 bases separating them. CDR3 nucleotide sequence: TGCGCCACGGCGGGCCAGGGGCATTCACCCCTCCACTTT. Translation: CATAGQGHSPLHF.

The chain is built from TRBV7-9 and TRBJ2-7, with D unresolved. This CDR3 comprises 11 residues. Germline CDR1 and CDR2: SEHNR and FQNEAQ (reference sequence). V was clipped by 1 base and J by 6 bases, with 4 bases between them. The CDR3 spells CASSLESEQYF. In DNA, the CDR3 is TGTGCCAGCAGCTTAGAGTCCGAGCAGTACTTC.

The chain employs TRBV7-2 and TRBJ2-7, with D hard to call. The ends were cut back, 1 base at V and 1 base at J, with 5 bases in the middle. Germline V gene sequence: CDR1 SGHTA, CDR2 FQGNSA. This CDR3 contains 13 residues. For the CDR3, the DNA is TGTGCCAGCAGCTTAGTGGTGTCCTACGAGCAGTACTTC. Translated: CASSLVVSYEQYF.

V is TRBV5-4 and J is TRBJ2-5; tentatively, D is TRBD2 (7 bases). Trimming stripped 4 bases from V and 4 bases from J, with 17 bases between. The CDR3 sequence is 15 residues long. CDR1 and CDR2 (germline): SGHNT, YYREEE (reference sequence). Written as DNA, the CDR3 is TGTGCCAGCAGCATACGTCAGGGGAGGGGAGAGACCCAGTACTTC. This sequence encodes CASSIRQGRGETQYF.

The J gene is TRBJ2-1, the V gene TRBV5-4; 10 nucleotides agree with TRBD2. The CDR3 has 17 residues. V was clipped by 4 bases and J by 6 bases; unmatched bases: 13. Germline V gene data show CDR1 as SGHNT and CDR2 as YYREEE (reference sequence). The CDR3 here is CASSTSLLAGVGNEQFF. In nucleotides, the CDR3 is TGTGCCAGCAGCACTTCCCTTCTAGCGGGAGTTGGCAATGAGCAGTTCTTC.

The chain employs TRBV4-1 and TRBJ1-2, with a tentative D call TRBD1 (6 bases). V was shortened by 4 bases and J by 5 bases, with 14 bases between the two germline ends. Germline V gene data show CDR1 as MGHRA and CDR2 as YSYEKL. The CDR3 length is 14 residues. CDR3: CASSLRTVAYGYTF. In nucleotides, the CDR3 is TGCGCCAGCAGCCTTCGGACAGTCGCATATGGCTACACCTTC.